This TCR beta chain was retrieved from a study of cytomegalovirus exposure and HLA in healthy donors. Study-level information: HLA-typed donors contributed about 85 million unique TCRs, which were held in an early data release.

Study results and limitations: Most TCR sequences were seen very rarely across donors, but some public TCRs occurred in many. The availability of immune exposure information extended only to CMV serostatus. In vitro experiments confirmed that three CMV-associated chains were specific for CMV antigens.

The primer mix had 60 Vbeta and 13 Jbeta primers. Produced via immunoSEQ multiplex PCR; TCRdb's table is partial and in-frame only. The sample lists about 110,000 clones, around four fifths occurring once. The length of the CDR3 is 16 residues. With V trimmed by 4 bases and J by 5 bases, 3 bases remained unmatched. Germline V gene data show CDR1 as SNHLY and CDR2 as FYNNEI. A remark on this clone: What it binds is not known.

The rearrangement uses TRBV2 and TRBJ2-2, with 14 bases lining up with TRBD2. The sample comprised PBMCs. This receptor was taken from a woman between 55 and 75 years old in good health and CMV-seropositive. CDR3 nucleotide sequence: TGTGCCAGCAGTGTTGGACTAGCGGGAGGAACCGGGGAGCTGTTTTTT. This translates into CASSVGLAGGTGELFF.